This T cell receptor (beta chain) was sequenced during a study of blood T cell repertoires in COVID-19. Study background: COVID-19 samples collected from the United States, Italy and Spain covered acute and convalescent phases. The analysed material was cDNA or gDNA that came from T cells, B-cell-depleted T cells, or PBMCs.

In the authors' methods: For nucleated cells, counts were estimated from reference gene primer amplification. Produced via immunoSEQ multiplex PCR; TCRdb's table is partial and in-frame only. For V, J and clone size, that table is used; D and trimming come from the DNA. The profile shows some 290,000 clones, about nine tenths of them singletons. In Seattle, patients joined the study during active infection and were tracked longitudinally. The sequence came from a woman in her twenties or thirties with COVID-19, enrolled during active disease. Material: peripheral blood.

CDR3 sequence: CASSYDRGGNQPQHF. Written as DNA, the CDR3 is TGTGCCAGCAGTTACGATCGGGGTGGCAATCAGCCCCAGCATTTT. V usage is TRBV6-2 or TRBV6-3 and J usage is TRBJ1-5, with unresolved D. The CDR3 consists of 15 residues. V lost 2 bases and J 2 bases, leaving 10 bases between the germline ends. Per germline, CDR1 MNHEY and CDR2 SVGEGT.